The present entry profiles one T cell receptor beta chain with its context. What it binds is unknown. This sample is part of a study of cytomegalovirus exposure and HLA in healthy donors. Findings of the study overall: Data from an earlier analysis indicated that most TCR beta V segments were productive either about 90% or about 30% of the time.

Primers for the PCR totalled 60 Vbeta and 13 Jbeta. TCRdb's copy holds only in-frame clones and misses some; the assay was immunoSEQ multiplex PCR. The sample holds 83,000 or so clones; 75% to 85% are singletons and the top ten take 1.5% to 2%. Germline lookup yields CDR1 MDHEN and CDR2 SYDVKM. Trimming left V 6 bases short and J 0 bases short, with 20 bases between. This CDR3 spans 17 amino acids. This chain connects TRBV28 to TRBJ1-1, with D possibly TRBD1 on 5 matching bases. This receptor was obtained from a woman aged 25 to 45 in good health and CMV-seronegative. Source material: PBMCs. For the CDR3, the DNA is TGTGCCAGCAGACCCCGACAGTGGGAAAGCCTGAACACTGAAGCTTTCTTT. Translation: CASRPRQWESLNTEAFF.